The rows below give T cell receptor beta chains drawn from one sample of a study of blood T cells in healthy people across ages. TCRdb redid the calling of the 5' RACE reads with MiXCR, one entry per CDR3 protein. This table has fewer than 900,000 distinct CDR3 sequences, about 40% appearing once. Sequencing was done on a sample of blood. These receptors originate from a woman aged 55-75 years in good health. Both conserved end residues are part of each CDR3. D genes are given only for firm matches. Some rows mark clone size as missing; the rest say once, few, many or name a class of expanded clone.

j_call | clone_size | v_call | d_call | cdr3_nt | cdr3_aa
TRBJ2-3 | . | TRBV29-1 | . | TGCAGCGTTGAAGGGGGTACGACAGTTCAGTATTTT | CSVEGGTTVQYF
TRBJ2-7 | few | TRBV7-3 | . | TGTGCCAGCGGCGACCCAACCAGCTACGAGCAGTACTTC | CASGDPTSYEQYF
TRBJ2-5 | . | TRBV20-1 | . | TGCAGTGCTAGAGCTAGTCAGGGGGGGTCCCAAGAGACCCAGTACTTC | CSARASQGGSQETQYF
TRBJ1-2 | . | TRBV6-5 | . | TGTGCCAGCAGTTACTCGACCTCCAGAGGGGTTAACTATGGCTACACCTTC | CASSYSTSRGVNYGYTF
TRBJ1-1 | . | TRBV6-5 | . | TGTGCCAGCAGTTACTCCGGGGACCTGAACACTGAAGCTTTCTTT | CASSYSGDLNTEAFF
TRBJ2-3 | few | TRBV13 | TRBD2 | TGTGCCAGCAGCTTAGAGGGGACTAGCGGGGCGAGCACAGATACGCAGTATTTT | CASSLEGTSGASTDTQYF
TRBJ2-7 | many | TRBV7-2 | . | TGTGCCAGCAGCTTAGTAACAGGAGACTACGAGCAGTACTTC | CASSLVTGDYEQYF
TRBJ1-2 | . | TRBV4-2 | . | TGTGCCAGCAACCAAAAACCAACAAGCTACACCTTC | CASNQKPTSYTF
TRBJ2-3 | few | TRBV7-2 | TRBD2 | TGTGCCAGCAGCTTAATGGTCGGGAGGACAGATACGCAGTATTTT | CASSLMVGRTDTQYF
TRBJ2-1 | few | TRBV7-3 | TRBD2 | TGTGCCAGCAGCTCGGGGACTAGCGCGATGAATGAGCAGTTCTTC | CASSSGTSAMNEQFF
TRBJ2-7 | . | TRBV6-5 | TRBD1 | TGTGCCAGCATTCGGGGACAGGGGGCCCACGAGCAGTACTTC | CASIRGQGAHEQYF
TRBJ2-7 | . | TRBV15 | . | TGTGCCACCAGCAGTGACAGGTACGAGCAGTACTTC | CATSSDRYEQYF
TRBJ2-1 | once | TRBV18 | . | TGTGCCAGCTCACGTAACGCTGGGGCGAGCTCCTACAATGAGCAGTTCTTC | CASSRNAGASSYNEQFF
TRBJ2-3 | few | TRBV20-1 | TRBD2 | TGCAGTGTTCCGGGACTAGCCCTCTACACAGATACGCAGTATTTT | CSVPGLALYTDTQYF
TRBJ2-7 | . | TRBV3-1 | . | TGTGCCAGCAGCGTGCTTAGATACGAGCAGTACTTC | CASSVLRYEQYF
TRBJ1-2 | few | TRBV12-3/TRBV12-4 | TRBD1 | TGTGCCAGCAGTCCTACCAACAGGGGTTACTATGGCTACACCTTC | CASSPTNRGYYGYTF
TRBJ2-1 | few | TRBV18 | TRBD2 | TGTGCCAGCTCACCTGCTAGCGGGAGGACCCCTGAGCAGTTCTTC | CASSPASGRTPEQFF
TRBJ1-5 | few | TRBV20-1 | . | TGCAGTGCTAACGGCGGCCCAAATCAGCCCCAGCATTTT | CSANGGPNQPQHF
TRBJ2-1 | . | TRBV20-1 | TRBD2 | TGCAGTGCTCCGAATCCTTCTAGCGGGGGGGCTGGTGAGCAGTTCTTC | CSAPNPSSGGAGEQFF
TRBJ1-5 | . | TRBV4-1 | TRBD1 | TGCGCCAGCAGCCAAGAAGTGGCGGGGACAGGGGATTATAGCAATCAGCCCCAGCATTTT | CASSQEVAGTGDYSNQPQHF
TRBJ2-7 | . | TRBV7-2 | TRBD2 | TGTGCCAGCAGCTTAGCGGCTAGCGGGAGTCGGGAGCAGTACTTC | CASSLAASGSREQYF
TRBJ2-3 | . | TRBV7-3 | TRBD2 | TGTGCCAGCAGCCGGGGACTAGCGCCCAGCACAGATACGCAGTATTTT | CASSRGLAPSTDTQYF
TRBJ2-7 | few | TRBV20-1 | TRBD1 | TGCAGTGCTAGCGCCAGGGGGTACGAGCAGTACTTC | CSASARGYEQYF
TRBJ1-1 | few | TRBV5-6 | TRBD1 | TGTGCCAGCAGCTTGCGGACAGGTACCGTCATGAACACTGAAGCTTTCTTT | CASSLRTGTVMNTEAFF
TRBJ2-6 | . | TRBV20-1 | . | TGCAGTGCTAGAGATTGGGGCCTCGGGGCCAACGTCCTGACTTTC | CSARDWGLGANVLTF
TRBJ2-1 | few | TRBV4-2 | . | TGTGCCAGCAGCCAAGATTCTAGCGCCAGGACCGGTGAGCAGTTCTTC | CASSQDSSARTGEQFF
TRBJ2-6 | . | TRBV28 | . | TGTGCCAGCAGAGTCTCAGGGAGCTCTGGGGCCAACGTCCTGACTTTC | CASRVSGSSGANVLTF
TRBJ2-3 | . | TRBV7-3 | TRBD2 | TGTGCCAGCAGCTTCGGCGGGGGGGCTGTAGATACGCAGTATTTT | CASSFGGGAVDTQYF
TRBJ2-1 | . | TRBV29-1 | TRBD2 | TGCAGCGGGCGAGGTAGCGGGGGGCTCAATGAGCAGTTCTTC | CSGRGSGGLNEQFF
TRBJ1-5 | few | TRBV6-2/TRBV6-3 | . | TGTGCCAGCAGTTACTGGGTGAGAAGCGCAAGCAATCAGCCCCAGCATTTT | CASSYWVRSASNQPQHF
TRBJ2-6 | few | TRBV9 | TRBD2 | TGTGCCAGCAGCGTAGGGCTAGCGGGAGGGTCTTCCCTCTCTGGGGCCAACGTCCTGACTTTC | CASSVGLAGGSSLSGANVLTF
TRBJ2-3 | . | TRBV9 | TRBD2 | TGTGCCAGCAGCGTAGCCCTAGCGGGGGGGCCTACTGCTACGCAGTATTTT | CASSVALAGGPTATQYF
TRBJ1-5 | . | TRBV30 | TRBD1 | TGTGCCTGGAACCCTGGGACAGGGAGTCCTCAGCCCCAGCATTTT | CAWNPGTGSPQPQHF
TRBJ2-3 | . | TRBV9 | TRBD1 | TGTGCCAGCAGCGCGACAGGGGGAGGGGATACGCAGTATTTT | CASSATGGGDTQYF
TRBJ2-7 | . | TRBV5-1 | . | TGCGCCAGCAGCATATTTGGGGCAAACGAGCAGTACTTC | CASSIFGANEQYF
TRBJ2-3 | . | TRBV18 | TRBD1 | TGTGCCAGCTCACTCAATCCACAGGGGACGGGAGATACGCAGTATTTT | CASSLNPQGTGDTQYF
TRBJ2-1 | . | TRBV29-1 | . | TGCAGCGTTGAATTAGACGGAGGGCTCCCCTACGAGCAGTTCTTC | CSVELDGGLPYEQFF
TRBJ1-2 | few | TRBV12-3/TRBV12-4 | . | TGTGCCAGCCGACCCGGGCAGGGAATCGATGGCTACACCTTC | CASRPGQGIDGYTF
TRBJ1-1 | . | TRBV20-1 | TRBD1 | TGCAGTGCTACTACCCCCCCGGGACAGGGGATTCCGAACACTGAAGCTTTCTTT | CSATTPPGQGIPNTEAFF
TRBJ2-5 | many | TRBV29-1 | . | TGCAGCGTTGGTGGGGAGGTCATAAAGACCCAGTACTTC | CSVGGEVIKTQYF
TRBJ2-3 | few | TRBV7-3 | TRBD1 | TGTGCCAGCAGCTTAACCAGTGACAGGGCCACAGATACGCAGTATTTT | CASSLTSDRATDTQYF
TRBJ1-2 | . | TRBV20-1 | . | TGCAGTGTGGACAGAAACTATGGCTACACCTTC | CSVDRNYGYTF
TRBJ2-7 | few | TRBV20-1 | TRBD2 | TGCAGTGCTAGAGATAGCTCTAGCGGGAGTGGATACGAGCAGTACTTC | CSARDSSSGSGYEQYF
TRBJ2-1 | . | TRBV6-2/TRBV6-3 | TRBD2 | TGTGCCAGCAGGACCCTCGGGACTAGCGGGAGTCTTGGGGCCTACAATGAGCAGTTCTTC | CASRTLGTSGSLGAYNEQFF
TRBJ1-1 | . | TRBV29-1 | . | TGCAGCGTTACAGGGCTTGGAGGCACTGAAGCTTTCTTT | CSVTGLGGTEAFF